Presented here are 4 T cell receptor beta chains from one specimen sequenced in a study of Tregs in tolerant kidney transplant recipients. Method: immunoSEQ multiplex PCR; TCRdb's copy keeps in-frame clones and lacks some. The repertoire holds some 100,000 clones, around 94% seen once, with approximately 0.54% in the top ten. Sequencing input: CD4+ T cells from blood. The receptor source for this set is a human donor in good health.

The chain links TRBV7-3 to TRBJ2-4; 12 bases map to TRBD2. Germline loops: CDR1 SGHTA, CDR2 FQGTGA. With 5 bases clipped from V and 8 bases from J, the junction kept 10 bases outside the gene matches. CDR3 length: 16 amino acids. CDR3 sequence (DNA): TGTGCCAGCAGCCCCGGACTAGCGGGGTGGGGGGACATTCAGTACTTC. This codes for CASSPGLAGWGDIQYF. Drawing the rest from reference TRBV7-3 and TRBJ2-4, the complete variable domain is GAGVSQTPSNKVTEKGKYVELRCDPISGHTALYWYRQSLGQGPEFLIYFQGTGAADDSGLPNDRFFAVRPEGSVSTLKIQRTERGDSAVYLCASSPGLAGWGDIQYFGAGTRLSVL.

The chain couples TRBV18 to TRBJ1-6, with TRBD1 matching 7 bases. Germline CDR1 reads KGHSH; CDR2 reads LQKENI. V shed 4 bases and J 3 bases; nucleotides not matched to a gene: 3. The CDR3 is 15 residues long. DNA of the CDR3: TGTGCCAGCTCACTCGGACAGGACTATAATTCACCCCTCCACTTT. This translates into CASSLGQDYNSPLHF.

The chain couples TRBV19 to TRBJ1-3; tentatively, D is TRBD1 (6 bases). CDR3 length: 16 amino acids. Per the germline V gene, CDR1 is LNHDA and CDR2 is SQIVND (reference sequence). V lost 4 bases to trimming and J lost 4 bases, with 17 bases between them. CDR3 sequence reads: CASSTPFRGPGNTIYF. The CDR3 nucleotides are TGTGCCAGTAGTACTCCGTTCCGGGGGCCCGGAAACACCATATATTTT. Full variable domain (remainder filled in from reference TRBV19 and TRBJ1-3): DGGITQSPKYLFRKEGQNVTLSCEQNLNHDAMYWYRQDPGQGLRLIYYSQIVNDFQKGDIAEGYSVSREKKESFPLTVTSAQKNPTAFYLCASSTPFRGPGNTIYFGEGSWLTVV.

The rearrangement uses TRBV5-1 and TRBJ2-1, with 13 bases that match TRBD2. Germline V gene sequence: CDR1 SGHRS, CDR2 YFSETQ. V shed 4 bases, J shed 3 bases, and the junction held 4 bases outside the gene matches. There are 16 residues in the CDR3. This CDR3 reads CASSNGLAGVYNEQFF. CDR3 nucleotide sequence: TGCGCCAGCAGCAATGGACTAGCGGGGGTCTACAATGAGCAGTTCTTC.